This TCR beta chain was observed in a study of low-dose radiotherapy and immunotherapy resistance in tumors. The time point was: after trial treatment. Treatment in this sample: LDRT plus nivolumab, ipilimumab, low-dose cyclophosphamide and aspirin (RACIN trial). The germline V and J ends were trimmed by 8 bases and 6 bases, with 20 bases remaining between them. CDR3 length equals 14 residues. As concerns this clonotype: A far more abundant clone sits one base away, making this likely a read error.

TRAV- and TRBV-specific primers primed first-strand cDNA, covering alpha and beta chains. Both a constant-region primer and a V-primer adapter served to amplify TCRs across 15 to 25 PCR cycles. TCRdb processed the reads anew with MiXCR; each CDR3 protein has one entry. The sample lists roughly 30,000 distinct CDR3 sequences, around 50% seen once, with roughly 5.7% in the top ten. The sequence was collected from a male donor with gallbladder cancer. The specimen comprised PBMCs, sampled after low-dose radiotherapy plus immunotherapy. This sequence joins TRBV5-3 and TRBJ1-1; a possible D gene is TRBD1 (6 bases). TRBV5-3 falls under the ORF class, with uncertain function. The CDR3 loop reads CASLLGASFAEAFF. The CDR3 DNA follows: TGTGCCAGTCTCCTGGGGGCGTCGTTCGCTGAAGCTTTCTTT.